This T cell receptor (beta chain) is drawn from a study of shared clonotypes between healthy human individuals. Overall study results and limits: Among donors, clonotype sharing was expected to be affected by sequencing depth. When compared with the clonotypes that were shared by all four sorted-subset donors, the non-shared clonotypes turned out to have lower generation probabilities.

TCRdb's table, derived via immunoSEQ multiplex PCR, lists solely in-frame clones and lacks some. The table lists about 320,000 clones, around 90% of them singletons, with around 15% in the top ten. On this clone: Its cognate antigen is unknown.

Germline values: CDR1 MNHNS, CDR2 SASEGT. There are 13 residues in the CDR3. Trimming shortened V by 6 bases and J by 6 bases, and 15 bases separated the two germline ends. V is TRBV6-1 and J is TRBJ2-7; TRBD1 might be the D (6 bases). This sequence originates from a man between 18 and 29 years old in good health. Material: memory CD8+ T cells sorted from blood. Subset specified: CD45RO+ cells pooled with CCR7-negative TemRA cells. The CDR3: CASSAGTPPEQYF. In DNA form, the CDR3 reads TGTGCCAGCAGCGCCGGGACACCACCCGAGCAGTACTTC.